This record covers a single T cell receptor (beta chain). A few counts support this clone. It lacks a known antigen. Base-call qualities are not available, and no considerably larger clone is one nucleotide away. Each donor gave one peripheral blood draw, averaging approximately 110 mL, which was collected into heparinised tubes. Naive, central memory, regulatory and stem cell-like memory CD4+ T cells were sorted on a BD FACSAria II using a panel including CD45RO, CCR7, CD25, CD127, CD95 and CD27. Every sorted population had a purity above 98%. PBMCs were isolated immediately by Lymphoprep density gradient centrifugation and stained directly without culture. So that batch effects would be minimized, each experiment stained and sorted samples in pairs, pairing one healthy donor with one patient. The germline V gene sets CDR1 to SGHRS and CDR2 to YFSETQ. V trim: 2 bases; J trim: 0 bases; unmatched bases: 10. Including the terminal cysteine and phenylalanine, the CDR3 comprises 17 residues. Only the CDR3 region is kept as DNA, spanning 51 bases read in frame from base 1.

The entire amount of isolated RNA was reverse transcribed using the High Capacity cDNA Reverse Transcription Kit, so the sequenced TCRB transcripts were expressed ones. Deep immunoSEQ sequencing was performed on naive, central memory and regulatory T cell samples, with an average of roughly 3.5 million total reads per sample. Sorted cells were lysed in RLT buffer and RNA was extracted with DNase-treated RNeasy Micro or Mini kits, depending on cell number. To prevent cross-contamination, every cell subset was processed on its own, while patient and healthy donor samples were processed together. Using the immunoSEQ multiplex PCR, TCRB sequences were amplified from cDNA into 87-bp fragments spanning the CDR3 region. Amplicons were sequenced on the Illumina HiSeq platform. In the authors' own workflow: PCR bias was corrected computationally using synthetic template baselines, and reads within Hamming distance 2 were collapsed, with unmergeable singletons discarded. Reads were aligned to IMGT to assign V, D and J genes, CDR3 length, and insertions or deletions at six rearrangement sites. Clonotype counts were normalized to sorted cell number within each subset before computing true diversity and Gini coefficients with the tcR R package. Repertoire sharing was quantified using the overlap coefficient calculated on TCRB nucleotide sequences. Out-of-frame TCRB sequences from naive cells were analyzed as a proxy for the pre-selection repertoire. TCRdb retrieved this table from immuneACCESS and kept in-frame rearrangements only. Not all clones are present; in checked studies, unresolved V genes account for under half, and no reason is known for the remainder. The V and J calls and clone size are taken from that table; D and trimming were inferred from the DNA. The sample profile shows hundreds of thousands of clones; 15% to 17% of them were found once. The top ten clones comprise about 0.086% of the sample.

This sample was taken from a study of beta chain features in type 1 diabetes (dated by TCRdb to 2016 to 2018). Regarding the complete study: No differences in mean age, gender distribution, total cell number or subset yield were found between patients and healthy donors. A total of 107,917,701 sorted cells were examined across all samples, and a strong correlation was observed between cell number per subset and RNA yield. In the study, TCRB repertoires of sorted circulating CD4+ T cell subsets from recently diagnosed type 1 diabetes patients were compared with those of matched healthy donors. Naive and central memory subsets were obtained from all 30 or so donors, but regulatory and stem cell-like memory subsets were isolated from only 8 patients and 8 healthy donors. Findings and caveats that apply to the study as a whole: A moderate but significant shortening of TCRB CDR3 length was observed in type 1 diabetes patients in all four CD4+ subsets. Because the HLA sub-analyses included only small numbers of individuals, any influence of HLA type on TCRB rearrangement was left unresolved. Fewer insertions and more nucleotide deletions at VDJ recombination sites were observed in patients with type 1 diabetes, implying thymic rearrangement abnormalities. Because cDNA was sequenced instead of genomic DNA, activated cells with high expression could be over-represented, although the groups did not differ in activation or CD3 levels. Naive, central memory and regulatory TCRB repertoires appeared to be more alike among patients than among healthy donors. Shorter templates might be favored by PCR, yet because patient and control samples were amplified and corrected together, any such skew would affect both groups equally.

Recombination connected TRBV5-1 to TRBJ1-2, and TRBD1 matches 7 of the central bases. The origin of this receptor is a man between 18 and 29 years old in good health. Material: naive CD4+ T cells from blood. The cell subset or site label here, explained by the study, means: true naive CD4+ T cells. In nucleotides, the sequence is TGCGCCAGCAGCTTTACCGGGGGGACAGCTCCTAACTATGGCTACACCTTC. This sequence encodes CASSFTGGTAPNYGYTF. With all but the CDR3 taken from the reference TRBV5-1 and TRBJ1-2 genes, the full variable domain is: KAGVTQTPRYLIKTRGQQVTLSCSPISGHRSVSWYQQTPGQGLQFLFEYFSETQRNKGNFPGRFSGRQFSNSRSEMNVSTLELGDSALYLCASSFTGGTAPNYGYTFGSGTRLTVV.